Listed below are T cell receptor beta chains from one sample, sequenced in a study of glioma-infiltrating T cells after dendritic cell vaccination. The data were produced by immunoSEQ multiplex PCR, yet TCRdb's version contains in-frame clones alone and is incomplete. The sample holds some 110,000 clones; around 89% are singletons and the top ten take approximately 2.7%. The material was blood, obtained after dendritic cell vaccination. These TCRs come from a human donor with glioblastoma. Each CDR3 is given with its conserved first and last residue.

j_call | v_call | cdr3_aa
TRBJ1-1 | TRBV6-5 | CASGRGQSTEAFF
TRBJ2-1 | TRBV5-1 | CASKAMGGGPSSYNEQFF
TRBJ2-5 | TRBV7-9 | CASSTTSGIQETQYF
TRBJ2-7 | TRBV25-1 | CASSEYNTYEQYF
TRBJ2-1 | TRBV11-3 | CASSSPRTSGRSDYNEQFF
TRBJ2-1 | TRBV5-1 | CASSLDGSFYNEQFF
TRBJ2-5 | TRBV5-6 | CASSRLAEETQYF
TRBJ2-7 | TRBV10-3 | CAISGGVEQYF
TRBJ1-1 | TRBV30 | CAWSVRDRGYDTEAFF
TRBJ1-5 | TRBV10-2 | CASSATSYSNQPQHF
TRBJ1-6 | TRBV5-1 | CASSSLTGGNSPLHF
TRBJ1-5 | TRBV30 | CAWSRGLHSNQPQHF
TRBJ2-1 | TRBV11-3 | CASSLVGKDRGREINEQFF
TRBJ1-4 | TRBV15 | CATSRGAEKLFF
TRBJ2-2 | TRBV11-2 | CASSRDRANTGELFF
TRBJ2-7 | TRBV28 | CASSLGRRVGEQYF
TRBJ1-1 | TRBV5-4 | CASSGGQGAGMNTEAFF
TRBJ1-6 | TRBV18 | CASSPPANSPLHF
TRBJ2-2 | TRBV11-3 | CASSYSLLGTGNTGELFF
TRBJ2-5 | TRBV4-1 | CASSQVIPETQYF
TRBJ1-5 | TRBV6-5 | CASRGLADNQPQHF
TRBJ2-7 | TRBV30 | CAWRLAGSYEQYF
TRBJ2-3 | TRBV5-1 | CASSLGSGITDTQYF
TRBJ1-2 | TRBV4-2 | CASSQDYSVGTGGYTF
TRBJ2-5 | TRBV25-1 | CASSRPGQGIETQYF
TRBJ1-1 | TRBV6-5 | CASSQEVTGTEAFF
TRBJ2-5 | TRBV4-2 | CASSQGTSGSETQYF
TRBJ2-2 | TRBV11-2 | CASSLVLAGTGELFF
TRBJ2-3 | TRBV9 | CASSLLGGEDTQYF
TRBJ2-3 | TRBV4-1 | CASSQPPLSSGRVDTQYF
TRBJ2-7 | TRBV5-6 | CASSPGTGSYEQYF
TRBJ1-1 | TRBV5-1 | CASSLQGWANTEAFF
TRBJ2-2 | TRBV7-8 | CASSLASRGNTGELFF
TRBJ2-5 | TRBV11-2 | CASSVDREETQYF
TRBJ2-2 | TRBV4-1 | CASSVIDLGMTGRELFF
TRBJ1-5 | TRBV6-5 | CASRERGGQPQHF
TRBJ2-7 | TRBV5-6 | CASSLARLAGVVLYEQYF
TRBJ1-6 | TRBV25-1 | CASSELGRNSPLHF
TRBJ1-6 | TRBV5-6 | CASSAYRRSPLHF
TRBJ1-2 | TRBV30 | CAWSVMQDYGYTF
TRBJ2-5 | TRBV19 | CASSTGTGGGETQYF
TRBJ2-1 | TRBV5-1 | CASSLSPAGDNEQFF
TRBJ2-2 | TRBV2 | CASSEQGGKSTGELFF
TRBJ2-1 | TRBV2 | CASSVYDSLAGGYNEQFF
TRBJ1-5 | TRBV4-1 | CASSRTEHPNQPQHF
TRBJ1-2 | TRBV5-1 | CASSLDTTGNGYTF